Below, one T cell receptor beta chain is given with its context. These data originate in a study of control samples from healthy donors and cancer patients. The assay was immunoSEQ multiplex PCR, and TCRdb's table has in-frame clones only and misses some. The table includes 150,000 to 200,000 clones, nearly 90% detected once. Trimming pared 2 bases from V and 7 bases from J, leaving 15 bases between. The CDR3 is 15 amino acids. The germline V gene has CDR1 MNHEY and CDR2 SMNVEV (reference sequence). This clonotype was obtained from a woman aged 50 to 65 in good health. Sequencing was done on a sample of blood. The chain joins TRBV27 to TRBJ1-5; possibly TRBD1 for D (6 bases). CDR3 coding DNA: TGTGCCAGCAGTTTAAAGGGGGGGGCAGGCCAGCCCCAGCATTTT. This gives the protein CASSLKGGAGQPQHF.